The subject of this entry is one T cell receptor (beta chain). These data are taken from a study of blood T cell repertoires in COVID-19. As for the study in general: COVID-19 samples from acute and convalescent phases originated in the United States, Italy and Spain. Sources were T cells, B-cell-depleted T cells, or PBMCs; the material itself was cDNA or gDNA.

In the authors' workflow: Estimates of nucleated cell counts were drawn from the amplification of reference gene primers. Clones were sequenced by immunoSEQ multiplex PCR, and TCRdb holds only the in-frame ones, with some missing. The DNA was the basis for D and trimming; V, J and clone size are from that table. The table has roughly 250,000 clones, roughly 90% seen once. The germline V gene encodes CDR1 MGHRA and CDR2 YSYEKL. Trimming left V 2 bases short and J 12 bases short, with 20 bases between. The CDR3 length is 15 residues. The V gene is TRBV4-1, the J gene TRBJ2-1; tentative D call: TRBD1 (6 bases). This TCR was recovered from a man between 60 and 70 years old who had recovered from COVID-19. The sample comprised peripheral blood. CDR3 sequence: CASSQIRSQGSSQFF. CDR3 DNA: TGCGCCAGCAGCCAAATTCGTTCACAGGGCAGTTCGCAGTTCTTC.